The clone carrying this T cell receptor (beta chain) was recorded at least ten times. Its matching antigen is unknown. The study tagged each TCR cDNA molecule with a unique molecular identifier. TCRdb ran MiXCR on the 5' RACE reads and lists one entry per CDR3 protein. Altogether about 47,000 distinct CDR3 sequences are present, roughly 7.4% being singletons, with the ten largest covering less than 45%. This sample's time point: blood at routine non-recurrence follow-up after resection. Whole RNA, isolated from tumor, nontumor lung or frozen PBMC, was sequenced without prior sorting. This entry is derived from a study of spatial heterogeneity in lung cancer. Overall study context: Researchers sequenced follow-up PBMC samples if they had them, and these came a median of approximately 2 years after resection. General study results and limits: Expanded tumor TCRs that were ubiquitous appeared in blood more at resection than follow-up.

The CDR3 has 12 residues. Germline CDR1 SEHNR, CDR2 FQNEAQ (reference sequence). Trimming took 4 bases from V and 1 from J, leaving 2 bases between them. The chain carries TRBV7-9 and TRBJ2-1; D gene unclear. The sample here was PBMCs, taken at follow-up. This clonotype was obtained from a female donor with early-stage non-small cell lung cancer. The CDR3 DNA sequence: TGTGCCAGCAGCTATTCCTACAATGAGCAGTTCTTC. It specifies CASSYSYNEQFF.